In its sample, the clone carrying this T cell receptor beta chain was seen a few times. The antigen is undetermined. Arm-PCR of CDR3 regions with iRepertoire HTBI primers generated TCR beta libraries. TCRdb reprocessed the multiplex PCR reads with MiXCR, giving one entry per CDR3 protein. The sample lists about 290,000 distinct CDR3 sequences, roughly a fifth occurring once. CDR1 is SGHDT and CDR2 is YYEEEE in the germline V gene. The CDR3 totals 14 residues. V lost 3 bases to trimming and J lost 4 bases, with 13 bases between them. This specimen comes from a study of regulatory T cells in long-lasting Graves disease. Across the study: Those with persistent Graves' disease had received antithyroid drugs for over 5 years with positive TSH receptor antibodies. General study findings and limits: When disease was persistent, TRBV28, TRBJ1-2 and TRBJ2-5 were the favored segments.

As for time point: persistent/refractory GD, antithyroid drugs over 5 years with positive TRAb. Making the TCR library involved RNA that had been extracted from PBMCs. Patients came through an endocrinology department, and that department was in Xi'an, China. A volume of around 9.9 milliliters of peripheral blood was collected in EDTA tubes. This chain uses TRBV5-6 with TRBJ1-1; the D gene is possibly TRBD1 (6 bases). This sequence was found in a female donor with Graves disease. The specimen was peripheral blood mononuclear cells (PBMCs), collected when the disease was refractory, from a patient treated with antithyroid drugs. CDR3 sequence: CASSYTGLATEAFF. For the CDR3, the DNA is TGTGCCAGCAGCTACACAGGGCTCGCCACTGAAGCTTTCTTT.